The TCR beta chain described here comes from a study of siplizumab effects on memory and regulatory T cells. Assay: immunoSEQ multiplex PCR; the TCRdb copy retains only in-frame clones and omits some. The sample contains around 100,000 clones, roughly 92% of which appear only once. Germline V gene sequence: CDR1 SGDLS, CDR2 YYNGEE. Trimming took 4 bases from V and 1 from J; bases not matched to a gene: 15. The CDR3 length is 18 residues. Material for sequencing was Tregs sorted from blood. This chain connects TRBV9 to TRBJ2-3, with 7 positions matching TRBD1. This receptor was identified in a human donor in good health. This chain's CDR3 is CASSLRSNQGVGTDTQYF. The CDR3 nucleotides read TGTGCCAGCAGCCTAAGGAGCAATCAGGGGGTGGGCACAGATACGCAGTATTTT.